The 14 T cell receptor beta chains listed next were all sequenced from one sample in a study of T cell responses to AZD1222 COVID-19 vaccine. The data were produced by immunoSEQ multiplex PCR, yet TCRdb's version contains in-frame clones alone and is incomplete. The table records roughly 140,000 clones, approximately 90% of them present only once. This sample comprised peripheral blood, obtained on day 0 of AZD1222 vaccination. Source of these receptors: an adult in good health.

The V and J genes are TRBV7-2 and TRBJ2-7, with 7 positions matching TRBD1. Germline values: CDR1 SGHTA, CDR2 FQGNSA. The CDR3 consists of 15 residues. V was clipped by 4 bases and J by 2 bases; unmatched bases: 8. CDR3 in DNA: TGTGCCAGCAGCTACATCGACAGGGCTACCTACGAGCAGTACTTC. It codes for CASSYIDRATYEQYF.

V is TRBV5-5 and J is TRBJ2-5, with TRBD2 matching 9 bases. Per the germline V gene, CDR1 is SGHKS and CDR2 is YYEKEE (reference sequence). The CDR3 sequence is 16 residues long. V lost 0 bases and J lost 4; bases outside the gene matches: 7. This CDR3 is CASSLGLGGRAETQYF. DNA of the CDR3: TGTGCCAGCAGCTTGGGGCTCGGCGGGAGGGCAGAGACCCAGTACTTC.

V gene TRBV20-1 combines with J gene TRBJ2-7; no firm D call. V was shortened by 5 bases and J by 3 bases, with 8 bases between the two germline ends. This CDR3 has 11 residues. The germline gives CDR1 DFQATT, CDR2 SNEGSKA (reference sequence). CDR3 nucleotides: TGCAGTGCTCCCTCCAGCTACGAGCAGTACTTC. Residues: CSAPSSYEQYF.

The chain carries TRBV6-5 and TRBJ1-4, with TRBD1 matching over 7 bases. After removal of 7 bases from V and 8 bases from J, the junction contained 10 bases not matched to a gene. Germline V CDR1 and CDR2: MNHEY, SVGAGI. This CDR3 is built from 14 residues. The CDR3: CASNDRALREKLFF. In nucleotides, the CDR3 is TGTGCCAGCAACGACAGGGCTCTGAGGGAAAAACTGTTTTTT.

The gene calls are TRBV18 and TRBJ2-2; 7 nucleotides align to TRBD1. V gave up 5 bases and J gave up 6 bases; unmatched junction bases: 9. The CDR3 covers 15 residues. The germline V gene has CDR1 KGHSH and CDR2 LQKENI. CDR3 sequence (DNA): TGTGCCAGCTCAACCACCGACAGGGACCCCGGGGAGCTGTTTTTT. Encoded protein: CASSTTDRDPGELFF.

V gene TRBV21-1 combines with J gene TRBJ2-1; the DNA was not used to check the table's D call, TRBD2. TRBV21-1 is shown as a pseudogene. The CDR3 extends over 17 amino acids. CDR3 in DNA: TGTGCCAGCAGCAAAGCAAAGGCACTACCCTCCTACAATGAGCAGTTCTTC. As protein: CASSKAKALPSYNEQFF.

The J gene is TRBJ2-7, the V gene TRBV5-6; maybe TRBD1 (6 bases). Germline V lookup: CDR1 SGHDT, CDR2 YYEEEE. This CDR3 is 14 amino acids long. Between the trimmed V and J ends, which lost 1 base and 2 bases, there was a span of 10 bases. The CDR3 protein is CASSLFQGTYEQYF. DNA for the CDR3: TGTGCCAGCAGCTTGTTTCAGGGGACCTACGAGCAGTACTTC.

The CDR3 DNA reads as TGCGCCAGCAGCCAAGAAGGAGCAGCGAACACCGGGGAGCTGTTTTTT. Residues: CASSQEGAANTGELFF. V gene TRBV4-1 combines with J gene TRBJ2-2; D not resolved. V was clipped by 0 bases and J by 0 bases, with 8 bases between them. CDR1 and CDR2 from the germline V gene are MGHRA and YSYEKL. The CDR3 totals 16 residues.

V usage is TRBV24-1 and J usage is TRBJ2-1; 11 nucleotides match TRBD2. Losses at the gene ends were 6 bases for V and 4 bases for J; bases not matched to a gene: 7. CDR1 KGHDR and CDR2 SFDVKD come from the germline V gene. The CDR3 length is 16 residues. The CDR3 is CATSTPGLAEYNEQFF. DNA of the CDR3: TGTGCCACCAGTACACCGGGACTAGCGGAGTACAATGAGCAGTTCTTC.

CDR3 region: CASSLQGGSYEQYF. The CDR3 DNA reads TGTGCCAGCAGTTTACAGGGGGGATCCTACGAGCAGTACTTC. The chain is built from TRBV27 and TRBJ2-7, with D perhaps TRBD1 (7 bases). The CDR3 runs to 14 residues. V lost 2 bases and J lost 1, with 9 bases in between. Germline assignment: CDR1 MNHEY and CDR2 SMNVEV (reference sequence).

This chain connects TRBV9 to TRBJ2-3; no firm D call. The ends were cut back, 6 bases at V and 0 bases at J, with 11 bases in the middle. Germline loops: CDR1 SGDLS, CDR2 YYNGEE. The CDR3 is made up of 14 amino acids. This CDR3 reads CASTPRPSTDTQYF. Here the CDR3 DNA reads TGTGCCAGCACCCCCCGGCCTAGCACAGATACGCAGTATTTT.

The chain couples TRBV19 to TRBJ2-3; 8 bases fit TRBD1. The CDR3 length is 16 residues. CDR1 is LNHDA and CDR2 is SQIVND in the germline V gene (reference sequence). The trim removed 2 bases at V and 1 base at J, leaving 5 bases unmatched. CDR3 amino acids: CASSIRQGTGTDTQYF. The CDR3 bases are TGTGCCAGTAGTATAAGACAGGGGACGGGCACAGATACGCAGTATTTT.

The rearrangement joins TRBV6-2 or TRBV6-3 to TRBJ1-5, with D hard to call. CDR1 and CDR2 (germline): MNHEY, SVGEGT. CDR3 size: 17 residues. V was pared by 6 bases and J by 3 bases, with 21 bases between. CDR3 amino acids: CASSQPGPIAPNQPQHF. CDR3 DNA: TGTGCCAGCAGCCAACCGGGTCCAATTGCTCCCAATCAGCCCCAGCATTTT.

The J gene is TRBJ2-7, the V gene TRBV5-1; D is ambiguous. The V end lost 0 bases, the J end lost 4 bases, and 11 bases lay between the germline ends. This CDR3 is 14 amino acids long. Germline-derived CDR1 and CDR2 are SGHRS and YFSETQ. CDR3 coding DNA: TGCGCCAGCAGCTTGGTGGGAATCGGTTACGAGCAGTACTTC. Amino acids: CASSLVGIGYEQYF.